This T cell receptor (beta chain) was documented in a study of T cell responses to AZD1222 COVID-19 vaccine. The CDR3 sequence is 19 residues long. On this clone itself: Its antigen is as yet unknown.

Profiling relied on immunoSEQ multiplex PCR, and the TCRdb table lists in-frame clones only, not all of them. The table lists 140,000 or so clones, roughly 90% of them singletons. Findings of the study overall: Nearly half of unique spike-specific TCRs reportedly avoided B.1.351 and B.1.1.7 mutated regions. The study found Spike-specific TCR breadth and depth rose after two AZD1222 doses.

Sample: peripheral blood, taken 28 days after the second dose of the MenACWY control vaccine. The sequence derives from an adult who received the MenACWY meningococcal vaccine as a control. The rearrangement uses TRBV21-1 and TRBJ1-2. TRBV21-1 is a pseudogene. The CDR3 DNA sequence: TGTGCCAGCAGCAAAGGGAAAGGGGGGATCGACGGAGACTATGGCGGCTACACCTTC. As protein: CASSKGKGGIDGDYGGYTF.